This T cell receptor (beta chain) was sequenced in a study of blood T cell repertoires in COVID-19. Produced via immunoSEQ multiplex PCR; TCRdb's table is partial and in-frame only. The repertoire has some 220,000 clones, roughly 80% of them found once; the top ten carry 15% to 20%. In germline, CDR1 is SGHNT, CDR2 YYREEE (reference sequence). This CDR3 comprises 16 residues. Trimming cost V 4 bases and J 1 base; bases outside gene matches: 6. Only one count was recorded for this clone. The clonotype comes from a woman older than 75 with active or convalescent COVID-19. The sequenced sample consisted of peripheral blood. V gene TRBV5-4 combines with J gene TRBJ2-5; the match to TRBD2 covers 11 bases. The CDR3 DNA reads TGTGCCAGCAGCCGTAGACTAGCGGGGCTCCAAGAGACCCAGTACTTC. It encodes CASSRRLAGLQETQYF.